The 17 T cell receptor beta chains listed next were all sequenced from one sample in a study of regulatory T cells in long-lasting Graves disease. Time point here: newly diagnosed GD, antithyroid drugs for less than 3 months. There was RNA extracted from PBMCs, and the TCR library was made from it. Investigators prepared the TCR beta libraries by applying iRepertoire HTBI primers and Arm-PCR of CDR3 regions. Via MiXCR, TCRdb re-called the multiplex PCR reads, giving one row per CDR3 protein. The top ten hold roughly 8% of the sample, which has 350,000 to 450,000 distinct CDR3 sequences, 15% seen once. This sample also appeared in a second study, on T cells in Graves' hyperthyroidism and ophthalmopathy.

This specimen was peripheral blood mononuclear cells (PBMCs), taken at new diagnosis, from a patient treated with antithyroid drugs. The receptors stem from a woman in her forties with Graves disease.

There are many counts of this clonotype. The chain uses TRBV27 and TRBJ2-5, with 7 bases identical to TRBD1. There are 15 residues in the CDR3. Germline V gene sequence: CDR1 MNHEY, CDR2 SMNVEV (reference sequence). V gave up 0 bases and J gave up 4 bases; unmatched junction bases: 5. The CDR3 nucleotides read TGTGCCAGCAGTTTATCGAGGGCAGGGGGAGAGACCCAGTACTTC. It specifies CASSLSRAGGETQYF.

The rearrangement uses TRBV28 and TRBJ2-3, with 7 positions matching TRBD1. This CDR3 region has 12 residues. Germline CDR1 MDHEN, CDR2 SYDVKM. Unmatched junction bases numbered 12, after V lost 7 bases and J lost 14 bases. CDR3 bases: TGTGCCAGCAAGTGGACAGGCCTCGATCCGTATTTT. Its protein product is CASKWTGLDPYF.

This clonotype was seen once. The chain joins TRBV5-1 to TRBJ1-3, with TRBD1 matching over 10 bases. Looked up from germline, CDR1 is SGHRS and CDR2 is YFSETQ. CDR3 size: 16 residues. Trimming took 3 bases from V and 3 from J; bases not matched to a gene: 6. The CDR3 protein is CASSSRTGGSGNTIYF. CDR3 sequence (DNA): TGCGCCAGCAGCTCACGGACAGGGGGAAGTGGAAACACCATATATTTT.

This clonotype was counted at least ten times. The chain joins TRBV7-2 to TRBJ2-1; perhaps TRBD1 as D (6 bases). The germline CDR1 and CDR2 sequences are SGHTA and FQGNSA. The CDR3 is 16 residues long. Trimming cost V 5 bases and J 0 bases, with 14 bases left between them. The CDR3 coding sequence is TGTGCCAGCAGCCCCTCGGGACACCTCTCCTACAATGAGCAGTTCTTC. Its translation is CASSPSGHLSYNEQFF.

This clonotype was detected ten times or more. This chain uses TRBV11-2 with TRBJ1-4; no firm D call. Trimming cost V 2 bases and J 8 bases, with 9 bases left between them. This CDR3 has 13 residues. Looked up from germline, CDR1 is SGHAT and CDR2 is FQNNGV. The CDR3: CASSLWPGEKLFF. Here the CDR3 DNA reads TGTGCCAGCAGCTTATGGCCGGGAGAAAAACTGTTTTTT.

This clonotype was recorded a few times. V usage is TRBV28 and J usage is TRBJ1-4, with 9 bases aligning to TRBD1. This CDR3 is built from 14 residues. Germline V gene lookup returns CDR1 MDHEN and CDR2 SYDVKM. J was trimmed by 8 bases and V by 6 bases; bases with no gene match: 7. CDR3 protein: CASSPRDRVEKLFF. For the CDR3, the DNA is TGTGCCAGCAGCCCCCGGGACAGGGTCGAAAAACTGTTTTTT.

This clonotype was detected ten times or more. A junction end diverges from the germline sequence, so it may reflect a read error. The chain carries TRBV2 and TRBJ2-7; the match to TRBD2 covers 15 bases. Germline V gene data show CDR1 as SNHLY and CDR2 as FYNNEI. There are 19 residues in the CDR3. The DNA of the CDR3 is TGTGCCAGCAGCGAAGGGTTCGGACTAGCGGGAGGGCCGAAGAACGAGCAGTACTTC. Protein sequence: CASSEGFGLAGGPKNEQYF.

This clonotype was seen at least ten times. V usage is TRBV11-3 and J usage is TRBJ2-1; D is unresolved. The V gene lost 0 bases and the J gene lost 6 bases, with 15 bases spanning the gap. The germline V gene has CDR1 SGHNT and CDR2 YENEEA. CDR3 length: 16 residues. As DNA, the CDR3 is TGTGCCAGCAGCTTAGAAGAATTTGAAGTCCCCAATGAGCAGTTCTTC. Encoded protein: CASSLEEFEVPNEQFF. Full variable domain (outside the CDR3, taken from reference TRBV11-3 and TRBJ2-1): EAGVVQSPRYKIIEKKQPVAFWCNPISGHNTLYWYLQNLGQGPELLIRYENEEAVDDSQLPKDRFSAERLKGVDSTLKIQPAELGDSAVYLCASSLEEFEVPNEQFFGPGTRLTVL.

Many counts were recorded for this clonotype. The chain combines TRBV7-3 with TRBJ1-5, with D perhaps matching TRBD1 (5 bases). This CDR3 has 17 residues. The V gene lost 8 bases and the J gene lost 0 bases, with 20 bases spanning the gap. Germline V gene data show CDR1 as SGHTA and CDR2 as FQGTGA. The CDR3 nucleotides are TGTGCCAGCGGACCCGGGAAGTTGGGGGGTAGCAATCAGCCCCAGCATTTT. Amino acids: CASGPGKLGGSNQPQHF.

A remark on this clonotype: This may arise from a read error, as a much more abundant clone is one base away. The V gene is TRBV27, the J gene TRBJ2-3, with 9 bases identical to TRBD1. The germline V gene encodes CDR1 MNHEY and CDR2 SMNVEV (reference sequence). With 6 bases clipped from V and 2 bases from J, the junction kept 3 bases outside the gene matches. This CDR3 comprises 14 residues. CDR3: CASSGTGNTDTQYF. The DNA for the CDR3 is TGTGCCAGCAGCGGGACAGGGAACACAGATACGCAGTATTTT.

This clonotype was observed at least ten times. The chain recombines TRBV12-3 or TRBV12-4 with TRBJ2-7; no clear D gene. V lost 3 bases and J lost 5, with 8 bases in between. The CDR3 runs to 12 residues. The CDR3 coding sequence is TGTGCCAGCAGTTTCTACAGTGACGAGCAGTACTTC. The encoded protein is CASSFYSDEQYF.

This clonotype was counted ten times or more. V is TRBV7-9 and J is TRBJ1-2, with 8 bases aligning to TRBD1. Germline CDR1 reads SEHNR; CDR2 reads FQNEAQ (reference sequence). The CDR3 contains 14 residues. V gave up 5 bases and J gave up 2 bases; unmatched junction bases: 4. The CDR3 bases are TGTGCCAGCAGCCCGGACAGGGACAACTATGGCTACACCTTC. Encoded protein: CASSPDRDNYGYTF.

This clonotype was found many times. CDR3: CASRSGTKGENQPQHF. CDR3 bases: TGTGCCAGCAGATCTGGGACAAAAGGTGAAAATCAGCCCCAGCATTTT. The chain links TRBV27 to TRBJ1-5; a possible D gene is TRBD1 (6 bases). CDR1 MNHEY and CDR2 SMNVEV come from the germline V gene (reference sequence). The CDR3 sequence is 16 residues long. Trimming removed 6 bases from V and 4 bases from J, with 19 bases in between.

Regarding this clonotype: Possible read error: a much larger clone is one base away. The chain combines TRBV7-9 with TRBJ2-3; 8 bases agree with TRBD1. This CDR3 has 14 residues. CDR1 SEHNR and CDR2 FQNEAQ come from the germline V gene (reference sequence). DNA of the CDR3: TGTGCCAGCACCTTACAACAGGGGGCAGATACGCAGTATTTT. Its translation: CASTLQQGADTQYF.

This clonotype has a count of ten or more. V gene TRBV28 combines with J gene TRBJ1-1; 7 bases agree with TRBD1. V was pared by 6 bases and J by 8 bases, with 12 bases of the junction left unmatched. This CDR3 has 14 amino acids. Germline assignment: CDR1 MDHEN and CDR2 SYDVKM. In nucleotides, the CDR3 is TGTGCCAGCAGCTCCCAGCAGACAGGGCGAGAAGCTTTCTTT. Its translation: CASSSQQTGREAFF.

This clonotype was observed at least ten times. The CDR3 region is CASSLKQGVVDEQFF. CDR3 DNA sequence: TGTGCCAGCAGTTTAAAACAGGGGGTCGTCGATGAGCAGTTCTTC. The genes are TRBV28 and TRBJ2-1; 8 bases are shared with TRBD1. The CDR3 consists of 15 residues. The V gene end was trimmed by 2 bases and the J gene end by 8 bases; junction bases not matched to a gene: 8. Germline V gene lookup returns CDR1 MDHEN and CDR2 SYDVKM.

This clonotype has a count of ten or more. The chain recombines TRBV7-9 with TRBJ2-4, with D unclear. V was pared by 1 base and J by 1 base, with 14 bases between. Germline CDR1 and CDR2: SEHNR and FQNEAQ (reference sequence). There are 17 residues in the CDR3. Written as DNA, the CDR3 is TGTGCCAGCAGCTTAGGCGACTTCCCGAGGGCCAAAAACATTCAGTACTTC. Protein product: CASSLGDFPRAKNIQYF.